The T cell receptor beta chain under discussion was sequenced for a study of blood T cell repertoires in COVID-19 (dated by TCRdb to 2020 to 2021). General notes on the study: Samples from collaborators originated in the United States, Italy and Spain and spanned both the acute and convalescent phases of COVID-19. The repertoires were released in a freely available public database intended as a resource for research on the immune response to SARS-CoV-2. Nearly every sample came with metadata listing a de-identified subject ID, COVID-19 status, age in years and sex. Subjects who had been exposed to COVID-19, were actively infected with it, or had recovered from it provided the deeply sampled blood TCRbeta repertoires that made up the dataset. Samples were obtained from the ongoing ImmuneRACE study (first 160 participants) and from 1,000 to 1,500 subjects provided by 6 global collaborators. The prospective study material was composed of cDNA or gDNA derived from T cells, B-cell-depleted T cells, or PBMCs. Where available, HLA class I and class II types were obtained from metadata supplied by the sample provider rather than from assay-based typing.

Sequences MNHEY (CDR1) and SVGAGI (CDR2) are obtained from the germline V gene. V drops 6 bases and J drops 3 bases, leaving 15 bases in between. Taken from cysteine to phenylalanine, the CDR3 has 14 residues. This entry keeps only the CDR3 DNA: 42 bases, framed from base 1. The collaborating institutions used their own protocols to collect whole blood in K2EDTA tubes. For TCRbeta analysis, collaborators shipped samples in one of three forms: frozen whole blood, isolated PBMCs, or DNA extracted from either of those sample types. TCRbeta CDR3 regions were amplified from genomic DNA using the immunoSEQ Assay, a bias-controlled multiplex PCR. Regarding the original processing steps: The number of nucleated cells in each sample was estimated by amplification of reference gene primers within the assay. To quantify the absolute abundance of each unique TCRbeta CDR3 rearrangement, sequence reads were collapsed and filtered. For each sample, productive Simpson clonality was calculated by taking the square root of Simpson's diversity index across productive rearrangements. Held by TCRdb, this immuneACCESS table contains in-frame sequences only and omits some clones. Under half of the omission traces to an unresolved V gene where checked; the cause of the rest is unknown. V, J and clone size derive from that table, while D and trimming were established from the DNA sequence. This sample comprises just over 650,000 clones, over 80% of them detected only once. The ten largest clones capture roughly 0.25% of the sample.

The paper as a whole reports these results and caveats: The quantity of clinical and demographic metadata differed by source and by participant and was supplied without curation.

A word on this clone: There is no known antigen for this receptor. The sample holds no much larger clone one base away, and base qualities are not on file.

The chain is encoded by TRBV6-5 joined to TRBJ2-7; tentative D gene TRBD1, with 5 bases matching. The sequenced material came from peripheral blood. This sequence was found in a woman between 18 and 30 years old with acute or convalescent COVID-19. This receptor has the CDR3 CASSIQGSNYEQYF. The DNA is as follows: TGTGCCAGCAGCATTCAGGGCTCAAACTACGAGCAGTACTTC.